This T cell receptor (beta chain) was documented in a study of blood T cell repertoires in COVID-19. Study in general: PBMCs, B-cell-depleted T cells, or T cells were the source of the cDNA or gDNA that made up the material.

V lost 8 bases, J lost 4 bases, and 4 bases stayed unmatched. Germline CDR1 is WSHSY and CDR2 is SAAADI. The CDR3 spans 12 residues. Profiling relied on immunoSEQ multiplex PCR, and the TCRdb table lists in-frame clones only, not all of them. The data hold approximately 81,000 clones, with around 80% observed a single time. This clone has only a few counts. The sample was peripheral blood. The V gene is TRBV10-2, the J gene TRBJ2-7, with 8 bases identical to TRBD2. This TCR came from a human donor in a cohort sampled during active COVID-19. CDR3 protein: CASSGGGYEQYF. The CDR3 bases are TGCGCCAGCTCTGGCGGGGGGTACGAGCAGTACTTC.